Here is one T cell receptor (beta chain) with its context. Antigen: not known. TCRdb re-analysed the 5' RACE reads in MiXCR, keeping a single row per CDR3 protein. The sample holds about 99,000 distinct CDR3 sequences, less than 6% seen once. The CDR3 runs to 14 residues. V trimming: 4 bases; J trimming: 6 bases; junction bases outside the gene matches: 8. Germline CDR1 is SGDLS and CDR2 is YYNGEE. This specimen belongs to a study of T cells after yellow fever vaccination. Study outcomes and limitations: Clones from primary vaccination mostly reappeared after the booster (less than 98% CD4, about 85% CD8). Any FACS-sorted repertoire could hold abundant clonotypes that contaminate it from the bulk population. Weaker in magnitude, the secondary response showed a faster peak on day 5 versus 15.

The sample was CD8+ T cells sorted from PBMCs, taken 10 days after the yellow fever booster vaccination. The receptor's source is a man aged 18-30 years who received the YFV17D yellow fever vaccine. This chain connects TRBV9 to TRBJ2-7; the match to TRBD1 covers 9 bases. The CDR3 loop is CASSRRDRVSEQYF. The CDR3 bases are TGTGCCAGCAGCCGCCGGGACAGGGTCAGCGAGCAGTACTTC.